These 12 T cell receptor beta chains originate from one sample sequenced in a study. MiXCR, run by TCRdb on the RT-PCR reads, gives a single entry per CDR3 protein. The sample consists of about 680,000 distinct CDR3 sequences, about 14% of them appearing once. The sequenced sample was memory CD4+ T cells from blood. The source is a female donor in good health, serving as a healthy control.

In this sample, this clonotype turned up many times. The chain carries TRBV5-1 and TRBJ2-5; D unclear. CDR1 and CDR2 (germline): SGHRS, YFSETQ. The CDR3 has 13 amino acids. V was clipped by 4 bases and J by 5 bases, with 12 bases between them. CDR3 loop: CASSRALGETQYF. CDR3 sequence (DNA): TGCGCCAGCAGCCGAGCTTTGGGGGAGACCCAGTACTTC.

This clonotype was picked up many times. The chain has TRBV10-3 and TRBJ1-2, with a weak D call TRBD1 (5 bases). The CDR3 totals 12 residues. In germline, CDR1 is ENHRY, CDR2 SYGVKD. V lost 4 bases and J lost 2, with 5 bases in between. This CDR3 reads CAISAGNYGYTF. DNA for the CDR3: TGTGCCATCAGTGCAGGGAACTATGGCTACACCTTC.

This chain joins TRBV12-3 or TRBV12-4 and TRBJ2-6; D ambiguous. Trimming removed 4 bases at V and 1 base at J, with 8 bases between. This CDR3 region has 15 residues. The CDR3 coding sequence is TGTGCCAGCAGTTATGACATGTCTGGGGCCAACGTCCTGACTTTC. This translates into CASSYDMSGANVLTF.

Remarks on this clonotype: This sequence may be a read error, since a much larger clone differs from it by one base. The chain is built from TRBV7-8 and TRBJ2-5; unclear D gene. CDR3 length equals 15 residues. The germline CDR1 and CDR2 sequences are SGHVS and FQNEAQ. This CDR3 is CASSLDDGYQGTQYF. In nucleotides, the CDR3 is TGTGCCAGCAGCTTAGATGACGGCTATCAAGGGACCCAGTACTTC.

V usage is TRBV20-1 and J usage is TRBJ2-3, with TRBD1 matching over 10 bases. The CDR3 contains 14 residues. CDR1 and CDR2 (germline): DFQATT, SNEGSKA (reference sequence). V trimming: 6 bases; J trimming: 0 bases; junction bases outside the gene matches: 3. For the CDR3, the DNA is TGCAGTGCCCCGGACAGGGGGAGCACAGATACGCAGTATTTT. Translating it yields CSAPDRGSTDTQYF.

The rearrangement links TRBV20-1 to TRBJ2-5; 8 nucleotides align to TRBD2. The CDR3 sequence is 13 residues long. Germline V gene sequence: CDR1 DFQATT, CDR2 SNEGSKA (reference sequence). V shed 1 base, J shed 3 bases, and the junction held 1 base outside the gene matches. The CDR3 protein is CSARGSGEETQYF. The CDR3 coding sequence is TGCAGTGCTAGAGGTAGCGGGGAAGAGACCCAGTACTTC.

This clonotype came up a few times. The rearrangement joins TRBV10-3 to TRBJ2-7, with 10 nucleotides matching TRBD1. The CDR3 contains 14 residues. CDR1 is ENHRY, CDR2 SYGVKD, per germline. V shed 6 bases and J 5 bases; nucleotides not matched to a gene: 7. The chain's CDR3 is CAISLTGGINEQYF. The CDR3 region has the DNA TGTGCCATCAGCTTGACAGGGGGCATCAACGAGCAGTACTTC.

This clonotype was recorded a few times. The chain couples TRBV27 to TRBJ1-6, with D perhaps matching TRBD1 (6 bases). This CDR3 contains 14 residues. Germline loops: CDR1 MNHEY, CDR2 SMNVEV (reference sequence). V was clipped by 6 bases and J by 12 bases, with 18 bases between them. The CDR3 here is CASRTDRLIGPLHF. CDR3 nucleotides: TGTGCCAGCAGGACGGACAGACTTATCGGACCCCTCCACTTT.

In this sample, this clonotype turned up many times. The genes are TRBV7-6 and TRBJ2-5; D uncertain. This CDR3 is 15 amino acids long. Trimming removed 6 bases at V and 1 base at J, with 15 bases between. The germline CDR1 and CDR2 sequences are SGHVS and FNYEAQ. CDR3 sequence: CASSSNSGRQETQYF. CDR3 bases: TGTGCCAGCAGTTCAAACTCCGGGCGCCAAGAGACCCAGTACTTC.

In its sample, this clonotype was seen a few times. This chain joins TRBV20-1 and TRBJ1-1; D is uncertain. The CDR3 covers 13 residues. Deletions cut 6 bases from V and 3 bases from J, with 14 bases between. CDR1 is DFQATT, CDR2 SNEGSKA, per germline (reference sequence). CDR3 DNA sequence: TGCAGTGCCCGGCCTGGAGTGGACACTGAAGCTTTCTTT. Translating gives CSARPGVDTEAFF.

The chain employs TRBV9 and TRBJ1-1, with 11 bases that match TRBD1. Unmatched junction bases numbered 12, after V lost 3 bases and J lost 8 bases. This CDR3 has 16 residues. Germline V gives CDR1 SGDLS, CDR2 YYNGEE. CDR3 in amino acids: CASSGIRPGQGVEAFF. In DNA form, the CDR3 reads TGTGCCAGCAGCGGCATAAGACCGGGACAGGGGGTCGAAGCTTTCTTT.

This clonotype was seen at least ten times. The chain carries TRBV29-1 and TRBJ1-1; the D is unclear. CDR3 length equals 14 residues. Trimming removed 3 bases from V and 1 base from J, with 12 bases in between. Germline lookup yields CDR1 SQVTM and CDR2 ANQGSEA. This CDR3 is CSVDGERTNTEAFF. CDR3 nucleotides: TGCAGCGTTGATGGGGAACGAACGAACACTGAAGCTTTCTTT.